Each of the 16 T cell receptor beta chains below was sequenced from the same sample in a study of CD8+ T cells in alopecia areata. Treatment of the sample: oral pan-JAK inhibitor, 5-10 mg twice daily. Sequencing templates came from extracted RNA that was reverse transcribed into cDNA. Method: immunoSEQ multiplex PCR; TCRdb's copy keeps in-frame clones and lacks some. The sample carries about 64,000 clones, 46% recorded once. The starting material was CD8+ T cells sorted from blood, obtained at approximately week 36, from a patient treated with tofacitinib. All receptors derive from a human donor with alopecia areata.

The chain uses TRBV4-3 and TRBJ2-5; possibly TRBD1 for D (6 bases). Germline CDR1 is LGHNA and CDR2 is YSLEER. The CDR3 is 15 residues long. The V gene lost 0 bases and the J gene lost 5 bases, with 13 bases spanning the gap. The CDR3: CASSQDYRDVETQYF. In DNA, the CDR3 is TGCGCCAGCAGCCAAGATTACAGGGATGTGGAGACCCAGTACTTC.

Only a few counts were recorded for this clone. This chain connects TRBV7-2 to TRBJ1-1; no firm D call. This CDR3 contains 11 residues. From germline, CDR1 is SGHTA and CDR2 FQGNSA. Trimming took off 3 bases at V and 8 bases at J, with 7 bases between the two ends. The CDR3 protein is CASSFSEEAFF. The CDR3 DNA follows: TGTGCCAGCAGCTTTTCAGAGGAAGCTTTCTTT.

CDR3 DNA sequence: TGCAGCGTGCCGGGGTTTGAAGCGGATACGCAGTATTTT. Its protein is CSVPGFEADTQYF. The V gene is TRBV29-1, the J gene TRBJ2-3; weak D call: TRBD2 (5 bases). Germline V lookup: CDR1 SQVTM, CDR2 ANQGSEA. The CDR3 contains 13 residues. V lost 6 bases and J 6 bases, leaving 16 bases between the germline ends.

The chain couples TRBV5-6 to TRBJ1-5; a possible D gene is TRBD1 (5 bases). Between the trimmed V and J ends, which lost 0 bases and 7 bases, there was a span of 14 bases. CDR1 and CDR2 (germline): SGHDT, YYEEEE. This CDR3 comprises 15 residues. The CDR3: CASSLAGQGGQPQHF. The CDR3 DNA sequence: TGTGCCAGCAGCTTGGCCGGCCAGGGCGGGCAGCCCCAGCATTTT.

This clone is a singleton in its sample. The gene calls are TRBV11-2 and TRBJ2-5; 7 nucleotides align to TRBD1. CDR1 and CDR2 (germline): SGHAT, FQNNGV. This CDR3 is built from 12 residues. V was pared by 5 bases and J by 5 bases, with 2 bases of the junction left unmatched. The CDR3 bases are TGTGCCAGCAGCATCAGGGGGGAGACCCAGTACTTC. Residues: CASSIRGETQYF.

The rearrangement links TRBV19 to TRBJ2-2; 12 positions agree with TRBD1. Germline CDR1 is LNHDA and CDR2 is SQIVND (reference sequence). This CDR3 spans 15 amino acids. V shed 6 bases, J shed 6 bases, and the junction held 5 bases outside the gene matches. Here the CDR3 DNA reads TGTGCCAGTAGACCGGGACAGGGGGCCCCCGGGGAGCTGTTTTTT. This gives the protein CASRPGQGAPGELFF.

This chain joins TRBV29-1 and TRBJ2-2; D is undetermined. Trimming cost V 5 bases and J 4 bases, with 8 bases left between them. The CDR3 sequence is 12 residues long. CDR1 and CDR2 from the germline V gene are SQVTM and ANQGSEA. The CDR3 DNA reads TGCAGCGTTCTGGGGTCCACCGGGGAGCTGTTTTTT. It is translated as CSVLGSTGELFF.

The rearrangement joins TRBV5-1 to TRBJ2-1; 8 nucleotides line up with TRBD2. Germline CDR1 and CDR2: SGHRS and YFSETQ. The CDR3 runs to 17 residues. With V trimmed by 0 bases and J by 3 bases, 8 bases remained unmatched. CDR3 in DNA: TGCGCCAGCAGCTTGGAGGTAGCGGGAAGGGGCTACAATGAGCAGTTCTTC. As protein: CASSLEVAGRGYNEQFF.

The chain recombines TRBV2 with TRBJ2-7, with unresolved D. This CDR3 spans 12 amino acids. V lost 10 bases and J lost 6, with 16 bases in between. The germline V gene encodes CDR1 SNHLY and CDR2 FYNNEI. For the CDR3, the DNA is TGTGCCACCCTAACTAAAGTTCGCGAGCAGTACTTC. Translated, it gives CATLTKVREQYF.

This clone appeared a few times. The rearrangement uses TRBV14 and TRBJ2-6; D remains unclear. The CDR3 spans 14 residues. Germline CDR1 SGHDN, CDR2 FVKESK. The germline V and J ends were trimmed by 1 base and 2 bases, with 3 bases remaining between them. The CDR3, as DNA: TGTGCCAGCAGCCAAGGTGCTGGGGCCAACGTCCTGACTTTC. Its translation is CASSQGAGANVLTF.

This clone appeared many times. As DNA, the CDR3 is TGTGCCAGCAGCCAAGTAGCCCTCGGGACAGGGGGTTTGGGGCAGTACTTC. Protein product: CASSQVALGTGGLGQYF. V gene TRBV7-2 combines with J gene TRBJ2-7; 11 nucleotides align to TRBD1. The V segment lost 5 bases and the J segment 9 bases; nucleotides outside the gene matches: 18. CDR3 size: 17 residues. The V gene's germline CDR1 is SGHTA and CDR2 FQGNSA.

This clone has a handful of counts. Other nucleotide sequences in the sample specify the same CDR3. J is TRBJ1-1 and V is TRBV30; D not resolved. Germline V gives CDR1 GTSNPN, CDR2 SVGIG (reference sequence). With 0 bases removed from V and 1 base from J, the gap between germline ends came to 6 bases. CDR3 length: 13 residues. The CDR3 sequence: CAWSVLGNTEAFF. DNA for the CDR3: TGTGCCTGGAGTGTACTCGGGAACACTGAAGCTTTCTTT.

V gene TRBV2 combines with J gene TRBJ1-5; 8 bases are a match to TRBD1. J lost 3 bases, V lost 6 bases, and 10 bases had no gene match. Germline V gives CDR1 SNHLY, CDR2 FYNNEI. This CDR3 comprises 16 residues. CDR3 coding DNA: TGTGCCAGCAGGGACGGGACAGGCGACTACAATCAGCCCCAGCATTTT. This sequence encodes CASRDGTGDYNQPQHF. Filled out from reference TRBV2 and TRBJ1-5, the complete variable domain reads EPEVTQTPSHQVTQMGQEVILRCVPISNHLYFYWYRQILGQKVEFLVSFYNNEISEKSEIFDDQFSVERPDGSNFTLKIRSTKLEDSAMYFCASRDGTGDYNQPQHFGDGTRLSIL.

The chain couples TRBV30 to TRBJ2-7; 10 positions agree with TRBD1. V lost 2 bases to trimming and J lost 1 base; unmatched junction nucleotides: 8. From germline, CDR1 is GTSNPN and CDR2 SVGIG (reference sequence). This CDR3 has 16 residues. This CDR3 is CAWSTPGQGPSYEQYF. CDR3 nucleotides: TGTGCCTGGAGTACTCCGGGACAGGGGCCTTCCTACGAGCAGTACTTC.

This clone appeared a few times. In nucleotides, the CDR3 is TGCAGCGTTGTACTAGCGGGAGGGCCTTTAGATGAGCAGTTCTTC. Residues: CSVVLAGGPLDEQFF. This chain joins TRBV29-1 and TRBJ2-1, with TRBD2 identical over 13 bases. Unmatched junction bases numbered 8, after V lost 4 bases and J lost 8 bases. Germline V CDR1 and CDR2: SQVTM, ANQGSEA. This CDR3 has 15 residues.

The chain's CDR3 is CASSVAGTMGDTQYF. CDR3 bases: TGTGCCAGCAGCGTAGCCGGGACCATGGGAGATACGCAGTATTTT. This sequence joins TRBV9 and TRBJ2-3; possibly TRBD1 or TRBD2 for D (5 bases each). The CDR3 has 15 residues. The V gene lost 0 bases and the J gene lost 5 bases, with 13 bases spanning the gap. Per germline, CDR1 SGDLS and CDR2 YYNGEE.